This entry is about one T cell receptor (beta chain). The antigen remains unidentified. TCRdb reprocessed the 5' RACE reads via MiXCR and lists one record per CDR3 protein. The sample yields approximately 280,000 distinct CDR3 sequences, about 8.9% seen once. The CDR3 loop spans 14 amino acids. V lost 0 bases and J lost 5, with 7 bases in between. Germline CDR1 reads LNHDA; CDR2 reads SQIVND (reference sequence). The data are from a study of identical twins. Study-wide results and caveats: Cross-sectional statistical analysis was relied on for the conclusions, without the same donors being followed. Fewer insertions marked abundant cord blood beta clonotypes; young adult naive trended weakly, memory not at all.

These data were likewise used in another study, on yellow fever vaccine responses in identical twins.

This TCR was recovered from a woman between 18 and 30 years old in good health. This chain connects TRBV19 to TRBJ2-2, with D uncertain. The specimen was memory (CD45RO+) T cells sorted from blood. DNA for the CDR3: TGTGCCAGTAGTATAGACAGAACGACCGGGGAGCTGTTTTTT. This sequence encodes CASSIDRTTGELFF.